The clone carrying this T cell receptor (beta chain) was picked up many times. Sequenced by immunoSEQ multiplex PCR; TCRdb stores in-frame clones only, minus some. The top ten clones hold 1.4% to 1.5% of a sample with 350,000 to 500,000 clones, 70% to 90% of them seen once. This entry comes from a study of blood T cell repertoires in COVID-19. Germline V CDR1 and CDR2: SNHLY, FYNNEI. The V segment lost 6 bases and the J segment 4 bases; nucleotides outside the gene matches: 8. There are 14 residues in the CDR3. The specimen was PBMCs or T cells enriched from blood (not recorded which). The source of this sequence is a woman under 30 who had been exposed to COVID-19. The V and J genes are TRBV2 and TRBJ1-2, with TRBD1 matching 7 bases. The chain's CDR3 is CASSRDRDSYGYTF. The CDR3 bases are TGTGCCAGCAGCCGGGACCGGGACAGCTATGGCTACACCTTC.